A selection of T cell receptor beta chains follows, all from one sample in a study of cytomegalovirus exposure and HLA in healthy donors. Here immunoSEQ multiplex PCR was the method, and the copy in TCRdb shows in-frame clones only, minus some. The data show 150,000 to 200,000 clones, 79% seen once. Sequences were obtained from PBMCs. The receptors shown here come from a woman in her forties in good health and CMV-seronegative. CDR3s include the opening cysteine and the closing phenylalanine or tryptophan. A D gene is named only where the DNA matches it firmly. Clone size is not always given. Where it is, it says once, few, many or a class for expanded clones.

d_gene: -; v_gene: TRBV7-7; abundance: -; j_gene: TRBJ2-1; CDR3aa: CASSSKPGGYNEQFF; CDR3nt: TGTGCTAGCAGCTCGAAGCCCGGGGGCTACAATGAGCAGTTCTTC
d_gene: TRBD2; v_gene: TRBV6-1; abundance: few; j_gene: TRBJ2-3; CDR3aa: CASSEKRDLDTQYF; CDR3nt: TGTGCCAGCAGCGAAAAGCGGGATTTGGATACGCAGTATTTT
d_gene: -; v_gene: TRBV2; abundance: -; j_gene: TRBJ2-4; CDR3aa: CASSVGGGPYF; CDR3nt: TGTGCCAGCAGTGTTGGGGGGGGGCCGTACTTC
d_gene: -; v_gene: TRBV5-1; abundance: -; j_gene: TRBJ1-1; CDR3aa: CASSLRGMGATEVTFF; CDR3nt: TGCGCCAGCAGCTTACGAGGGATGGGGGCAACTGAAGTAACTTTCTTT
d_gene: TRBD1; v_gene: TRBV6-1; abundance: -; j_gene: TRBJ2-1; CDR3aa: CASTSYRGADEQFF; CDR3nt: TGTGCCAGCACCTCCTACAGGGGGGCAGATGAGCAGTTCTTC
d_gene: -; v_gene: TRBV28; abundance: -; j_gene: TRBJ1-5; CDR3aa: CASSFPGQPQHF; CDR3nt: TGTGCCAGCAGTTTTCCGGGGCAGCCCCAGCATTTT
d_gene: -; v_gene: TRBV28; abundance: -; j_gene: TRBJ1-1; CDR3aa: CASSLGQRGTEAFF; CDR3nt: TGTGCCAGCAGTTTAGGACAGCGGGGCACTGAAGCTTTCTTT
d_gene: TRBD2; v_gene: TRBV9; abundance: -; j_gene: TRBJ2-7; CDR3aa: CASSVAGGSVNEQYF; CDR3nt: TGTGCCAGCAGCGTAGCCGGGGGGAGCGTCAACGAGCAGTACTTC
d_gene: -; v_gene: TRBV2; abundance: -; j_gene: TRBJ1-3; CDR3aa: CASSLTVDRNTIYF; CDR3nt: TGTGCCAGCAGTCTGACAGTAGATAGAAACACCATATATTTT
d_gene: -; v_gene: TRBV27; abundance: -; j_gene: TRBJ1-2; CDR3aa: CASSLSYDGNYGYTF; CDR3nt: TGTGCCAGCAGTTTATCGTATGACGGGAACTATGGCTACACCTTC
d_gene: TRBD2; v_gene: TRBV28; abundance: -; j_gene: TRBJ2-3; CDR3aa: CATLGDETSGITDTQYF; CDR3nt: TGTGCCACCCTAGGGGATGAAACTAGCGGGATAACAGATACGCAGTATTTT
d_gene: TRBD2; v_gene: TRBV10-1; abundance: -; j_gene: TRBJ2-7; CDR3aa: CASSELGGSSYEQYF; CDR3nt: TGCGCCAGCAGTGAGTTGGGGGGGAGCTCCTACGAGCAGTACTTC
d_gene: TRBD1; v_gene: TRBV10-3; abundance: -; j_gene: TRBJ2-2; CDR3aa: CATDRDTGELFF; CDR3nt: TGTGCCACGGACAGGGACACCGGGGAGCTGTTTTTT
d_gene: -; v_gene: TRBV19; abundance: -; j_gene: TRBJ1-1; CDR3aa: CASLTEMNTEAFF; CDR3nt: TGTGCCAGCCTCACAGAGATGAACACTGAAGCTTTCTTT
d_gene: -; v_gene: TRBV5-1; abundance: few; j_gene: TRBJ1-3; CDR3aa: CASSLAGYGNTIYF; CDR3nt: TGCGCCAGCAGCTTGGCAGGGTACGGAAACACCATATATTTT
d_gene: -; v_gene: TRBV6-5; abundance: -; j_gene: TRBJ2-7; CDR3aa: CASSRGGAYEQYF; CDR3nt: TGTGCCAGCAGCAGGGGTGGGGCCTACGAGCAGTACTTC
d_gene: -; v_gene: TRBV10-3; abundance: -; j_gene: TRBJ1-2; CDR3aa: CASSTGDYGYTF; CDR3nt: TGTGCCAGCTCGACAGGAGACTATGGCTACACCTTC
d_gene: -; v_gene: TRBV9; abundance: -; j_gene: TRBJ2-3; CDR3aa: CASSAAGIPTQYF; CDR3nt: TGTGCCAGCAGCGCGGCAGGGATCCCTACGCAGTATTTT
d_gene: -; v_gene: TRBV4-1; abundance: few; j_gene: TRBJ2-7; CDR3aa: CASSHHPPGSKAYEQYF; CDR3nt: TGCGCCAGCAGCCATCATCCCCCCGGGTCGAAGGCATACGAGCAGTACTTC
d_gene: -; v_gene: TRBV29-1; abundance: -; j_gene: TRBJ1-6; CDR3aa: CSVSLLENSPLHF; CDR3nt: TGCAGCGTTAGCCTACTAGAAAATTCACCCCTCCACTTT
d_gene: -; v_gene: TRBV27; abundance: -; j_gene: TRBJ1-3; CDR3aa: CASSSGLGNTIYF; CDR3nt: TGTGCCAGCAGTTCAGGACTTGGAAACACCATATATTTT
d_gene: -; v_gene: TRBV4-3; abundance: -; j_gene: TRBJ1-6; CDR3aa: CASSQIRNSPLHF; CDR3nt: TGCGCCAGCAGCCAAATCAGAAATTCACCCCTCCACTTT
d_gene: TRBD1; v_gene: TRBV6-1; abundance: -; j_gene: TRBJ2-7; CDR3aa: CAGRQGRSYEQYF; CDR3nt: TGTGCCGGAAGACAGGGGCGCTCCTACGAGCAGTACTTC
d_gene: TRBD1; v_gene: TRBV5-4; abundance: once; j_gene: TRBJ1-6; CDR3aa: CASSPAPQGANSPLHF; CDR3nt: TGTGCCAGCAGCCCCGCTCCCCAGGGGGCCAATTCACCCCTCCACTTT
d_gene: -; v_gene: TRBV19; abundance: -; j_gene: TRBJ1-1; CDR3aa: CASSIRGLNTEAFF; CDR3nt: TGTGCCAGTAGTATCAGGGGACTGAACACTGAAGCTTTCTTT
d_gene: TRBD1; v_gene: TRBV6-1; abundance: -; j_gene: TRBJ2-1; CDR3aa: CASTRQGDNEQFF; CDR3nt: TGTGCCAGCACTAGACAGGGGGACAATGAGCAGTTCTTC
d_gene: -; v_gene: TRBV6-4; abundance: -; j_gene: TRBJ1-1; CDR3aa: CASSVGQKNTEAFF; CDR3nt: TGTGCCAGCAGTGTCGGACAGAAGAACACTGAAGCTTTCTTT
d_gene: TRBD2; v_gene: TRBV5-4; abundance: few; j_gene: TRBJ2-1; CDR3aa: CASSRVRGDGYNEQFF; CDR3nt: TGTGCCAGCAGCAGGGTCCGGGGGGACGGGTACAATGAGCAGTTCTTC
d_gene: TRBD1; v_gene: TRBV9; abundance: -; j_gene: TRBJ2-3; CDR3aa: CASSSRGPRSAGGSTDTQYF; CDR3nt: TGTGCCAGCAGCTCCCGTGGCCCAAGATCGGCAGGGGGCAGCACAGATACGCAGTATTTT
d_gene: -; v_gene: TRBV5-6; abundance: few; j_gene: TRBJ1-5; CDR3aa: CASSSSGEGDDQPQHF; CDR3nt: TGTGCCAGCAGCTCTTCCGGCGAGGGAGACGATCAGCCCCAGCATTTT
d_gene: -; v_gene: TRBV15; abundance: -; j_gene: TRBJ1-5; CDR3aa: CATSRGTPSNQPQHF; CDR3nt: TGTGCCACCAGCAGGGGCACACCGAGCAATCAGCCCCAGCATTTT
d_gene: -; v_gene: TRBV7-2; abundance: -; j_gene: TRBJ2-1; CDR3aa: CASSSGVRYNEQFF; CDR3nt: TGTGCCAGCAGTTCAGGGGTTCGGTACAATGAGCAGTTCTTC
d_gene: -; v_gene: TRBV7-9; abundance: -; j_gene: TRBJ1-5; CDR3aa: CASSFDQPQHF; CDR3nt: TGTGCCAGCAGCTTCGATCAGCCCCAGCATTTT
d_gene: -; v_gene: TRBV28; abundance: -; j_gene: TRBJ1-2; CDR3aa: CASSPMAGAIGYTF; CDR3nt: TGTGCCAGCAGCCCCATGGCGGGGGCGATTGGCTACACCTTC
d_gene: TRBD1; v_gene: TRBV4-1; abundance: -; j_gene: TRBJ2-7; CDR3aa: CASSQESGQGRYEQYF; CDR3nt: TGCGCCAGCAGCCAAGAGTCAGGACAGGGGAGGTACGAGCAGTACTTC
d_gene: TRBD2; v_gene: TRBV7-2; abundance: -; j_gene: TRBJ2-4; CDR3aa: CASSLSGALAKNIQYF; CDR3nt: TGTGCCAGCAGCTTAAGCGGGGCTCTAGCCAAAAACATTCAGTACTTC
d_gene: TRBD1; v_gene: TRBV28; abundance: -; j_gene: TRBJ2-5; CDR3aa: CASSSPRGQETQYF; CDR3nt: TGTGCCAGCAGTTCACCCAGGGGGCAAGAGACCCAGTACTTC
d_gene: -; v_gene: TRBV6-5; abundance: -; j_gene: TRBJ2-7; CDR3aa: CASSLAGPDYEQYF; CDR3nt: TGTGCCAGCAGTCTGGCAGGGCCCGACTACGAGCAGTACTTC
d_gene: TRBD2; v_gene: TRBV4-1; abundance: -; j_gene: TRBJ2-3; CDR3aa: CASSLTGGGDGADTQYF; CDR3nt: TGCGCCAGCAGCCTAACGGGTGGGGGGGACGGCGCAGATACGCAGTATTTT
d_gene: TRBD2; v_gene: TRBV27; abundance: -; j_gene: TRBJ2-3; CDR3aa: CASRWLAGVGGHTDTQYF; CDR3nt: TGTGCCAGCAGGTGGCTAGCGGGAGTTGGGGGGCACACAGATACGCAGTATTTT